This T cell receptor (beta chain) was sequenced during a study of blood T cell repertoires in COVID-19. Study as a whole: The analysed material was cDNA or gDNA that came from T cells, B-cell-depleted T cells, or PBMCs.

The CDR3 has 15 amino acids. The V gene's germline CDR1 is SGHRS and CDR2 YFSETQ. Trimming cost V 2 bases and J 6 bases; bases outside gene matches: 3. The protocol was immunoSEQ multiplex PCR, while the TCRdb copy is restricted to in-frame clones and leaves out a portion. Of approximately 390,000 clones listed, around 90% are singletons. This clonotype was sampled from a man aged 18 to 29 with active or convalescent COVID-19. Sequenced material: peripheral blood. The rearrangement joins TRBV5-1 to TRBJ2-2; 11 nucleotides line up with TRBD2. CDR3 in amino acids: CASSLLAGAAGELFF. In nucleotides, the CDR3 is TGCGCCAGCAGCTTACTAGCGGGAGCCGCCGGGGAGCTGTTTTTT.